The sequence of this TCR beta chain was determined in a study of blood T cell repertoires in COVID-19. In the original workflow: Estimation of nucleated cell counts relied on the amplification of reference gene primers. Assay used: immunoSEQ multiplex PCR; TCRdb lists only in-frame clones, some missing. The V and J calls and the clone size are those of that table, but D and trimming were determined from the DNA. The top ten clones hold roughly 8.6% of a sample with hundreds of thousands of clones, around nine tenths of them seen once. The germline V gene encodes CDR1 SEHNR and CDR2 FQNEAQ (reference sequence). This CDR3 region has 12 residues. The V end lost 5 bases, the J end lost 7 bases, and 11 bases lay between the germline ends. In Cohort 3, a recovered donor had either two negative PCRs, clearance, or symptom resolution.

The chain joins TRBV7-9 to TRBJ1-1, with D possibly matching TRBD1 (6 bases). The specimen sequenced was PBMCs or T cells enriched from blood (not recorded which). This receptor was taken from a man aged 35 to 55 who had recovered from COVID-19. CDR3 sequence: CASSPTGSEAFF. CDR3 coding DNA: TGTGCCAGCAGCCCGACAGGAAGTGAAGCTTTCTTT.